This T cell receptor (beta chain) appears in the sequencing data of a study of CD49a tissue-resident CD8 T cells in human skin (dated by TCRdb to between 2016 and 2019). In terms of the full investigation: Tissue-resident memory CD8+ T cell subsets in human skin, defined by CD49a, CD69 and CD103 expression, were examined in the study.

For five healthy donors, CD8+ T cells were sorted from blood, dermis and epidermis, and the TCR beta CDR3 regions of these cells were analysed. Both blood and skin samples were provided by each TCR-sequenced donor, and all TCR-sequenced donors were healthy individuals. Before TCR beta sequencing, CD8+ T cell populations were isolated by sorting. Comment on this clone: No cognate antigen has been identified for it. Within one base of it there is no much larger clone, and no base qualities were kept.

Trimming takes 3 bases from V and 4 bases from J, and the germline ends sit 21 bases apart. The germline V gene sets CDR1 to MNHNS and CDR2 to SASEGT. The CDR3 contains 17 residues, cysteine and phenylalanine counted. The only DNA kept is the CDR3, 51 bases in frame from the first base. Library method: the immunoSEQ multiplex PCR assay. In the authors' own workflow: TCR V beta family usage frequencies were compared across the sorted blood, dermal and epidermal CD8+ T cell populations. TCRdb obtained this table from immuneACCESS and retained in-frame rearrangements with V and J assigned. These tables miss some clones; where compared with another copy, unresolved V genes account for less than half of the shortfall, and the remainder is unexplained. V and J calls and clone size are as listed in that table; D and trimming were resolved from the DNA. Within this sample are approximately 880 clones, with approximately 73% of them counted one time only. Together, the top ten hold over 10% of the sample.

The chain links TRBV6-1 with TRBJ1-2; no D gene call is confident. Sequencing was carried out using CLA- CD8+ effector memory T cells sorted from blood. This sequence originates from a human donor in good health. The DNA reads TGTGCCAGCAGTGAGAGCCGAGGTGGCGGTTCCTTCTATGGCTACACCTTC. This yields the protein CASSESRGGGSFYGYTF.